The 8 T cell receptor beta chains listed next were all sequenced from one sample in a study of neurological immune-mediated disorders (dated by TCRdb to between 2018 and 2020). The library was generated by 5' RACE. The data were produced on an Illumina HiSeq 2500. The public reads were reanalyzed by TCRdb: fastp trimming at Q25, MiXCR alignment, in-frame beta chains only. CDR3 protein duplicates are merged, each entry listing the most common genes and DNA. This sample comprises more than 75,000 distinct CDR3 sequences, 3% to 4.5% of them detected only once. The ten largest clones take up around 2.7% of the sample. The source material was PBMCs. These receptors were collected from a woman aged 50 to 60 with multiple sclerosis.

This clonotype was observed at least ten times. The gene calls are TRBV5-6 and TRBJ1-3, with 7 bases aligning to TRBD1. The V segment lost 2 bases and the J segment 2 bases; nucleotides outside the gene matches: 10. The CDR3 length is 17 residues. CDR1 and CDR2 (germline): SGHDT, YYEEEE. The CDR3 bases are TGTGCCAGCAGCTTCGATCCCGGACAGGTAGCTGGAAACACCATATATTTT. It yields the protein CASSFDPGQVAGNTIYF.

This clonotype appeared many times. CDR3 sequence: CASSLVGGAHTGELFF. CDR3 nucleotides: TGTGCCAGCAGCTTAGTCGGGGGGGCGCACACCGGGGAGCTGTTTTTT. This chain connects TRBV7-2 to TRBJ2-2; 8 bases are shared with TRBD2. Germline trimming cut 1 base from V and 3 bases from J; bases unmatched to any gene: 4. Germline CDR1 SGHTA, CDR2 FQGNSA. CDR3 length equals 16 residues.

The chain employs TRBV12-3 or TRBV12-4 and TRBJ2-2; 7 bases match TRBD1. The length of the CDR3 is 17 residues. V was pared by 5 bases and J by 7 bases, with 16 bases of the junction left unmatched. This CDR3 reads CASSQPRDSWIGGELFF. In nucleotides, the CDR3 is TGTGCCAGCAGTCAGCCCCGGGACAGTTGGATTGGCGGGGAGCTGTTTTTT.

This clonotype was recorded at least ten times. The V and J genes are TRBV4-2 and TRBJ2-5, with 7 bases matching TRBD1. The CDR3 sequence is 14 residues long. In germline, CDR1 is LGHNA, CDR2 YNFKEQ. V dropped 0 bases and J dropped 3; count of bases not matched to a gene: 1. CDR3 coding DNA: TGTGCCAGCAGCCAAGAACAGGGGAAAGAGACCCAGTACTTC. Translated: CASSQEQGKETQYF.

This clonotype was counted ten times or more. This sequence joins TRBV7-9 and TRBJ2-1, with a tentative D call TRBD2 (6 bases). Trimming shortened V by 8 bases and J by 0 bases, and 14 bases separated the two germline ends. Germline V gives CDR1 SEHNR, CDR2 FQNEAQ (reference sequence). This CDR3 contains 15 residues. The CDR3 region has the DNA TGTGCCAGCTCACCTAGCGTCAGCTCCTACAATGAGCAGTTCTTC. It specifies CASSPSVSSYNEQFF. The variable domain in full, completed from reference TRBV7-9 and TRBJ2-1, reads DTGVSQNPRHKITKRGQNVTFRCDPISEHNRLYWYRQTLGQGPEFLTYFQNEAQLEKSRLLSDRFSAERPKGSFSTLEIQRTEQGDSAMYLCASSPSVSSYNEQFFGPGTRLTVL.

This clonotype was seen ten or more times. This chain uses TRBV7-2 with TRBJ2-3, with 10 positions matching TRBD2. The CDR3 sequence is 15 residues long. Germline loops: CDR1 SGHTA, CDR2 FQGNSA. Trimming removed 5 bases from V and 2 bases from J; junction bases left unmatched: 4. CDR3: CASSRLAGATDTQYF. The CDR3 nucleotides are TGTGCCAGCAGCCGACTAGCGGGCGCCACAGATACGCAGTATTTT.

Many counts were recorded for this clonotype. This chain joins TRBV5-1 and TRBJ2-7; D is uncertain. The CDR3 runs to 16 residues. Germline V gives CDR1 SGHRS, CDR2 YFSETQ. The germline V and J ends were trimmed by 3 bases and 2 bases, with 18 bases remaining between them. The CDR3 DNA follows: TGCGCCAGCAGCTGGGTGGTGGGAAACATCCCCTACGAGCAGTACTTC. Amino acid sequence: CASSWVVGNIPYEQYF.

This clonotype was observed a few times. V gene TRBV7-9 combines with J gene TRBJ1-1; D might be TRBD1 (6 bases). V was cut by 3 bases and J by 12 bases, with 17 bases left in between. The germline gives CDR1 SEHNR, CDR2 FQNEAQ (reference sequence). The CDR3 has 13 amino acids. The CDR3 DNA is TGTGCCAGCAGCTTCGAGACAGGCGGTAGATCTTTCTTT. As protein: CASSFETGGRSFF.